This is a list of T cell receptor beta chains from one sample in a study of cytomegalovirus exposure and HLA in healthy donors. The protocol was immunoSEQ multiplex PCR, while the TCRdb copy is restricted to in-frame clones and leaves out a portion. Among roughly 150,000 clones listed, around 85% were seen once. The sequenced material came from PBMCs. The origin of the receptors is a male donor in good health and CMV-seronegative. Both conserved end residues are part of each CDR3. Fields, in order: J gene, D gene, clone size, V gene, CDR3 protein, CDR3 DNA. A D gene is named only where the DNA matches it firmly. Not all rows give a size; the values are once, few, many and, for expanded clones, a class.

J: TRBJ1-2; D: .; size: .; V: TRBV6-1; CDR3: CASSGGMRGGRYGYTF; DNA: TGTGCCAGCAGTGGGGGGATGAGGGGGGGACGCTATGGCTACACCTTC
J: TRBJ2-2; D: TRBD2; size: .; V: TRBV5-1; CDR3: CASSLTRTSGTGELFF; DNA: TGCGCCAGCAGCTTGACAAGGACTAGCGGCACCGGGGAGCTGTTTTTT
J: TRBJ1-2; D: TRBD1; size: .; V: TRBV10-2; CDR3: CASRGIGTGYGYTF; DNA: TGCGCCAGCAGGGGCATCGGGACAGGCTATGGCTACACCTTC
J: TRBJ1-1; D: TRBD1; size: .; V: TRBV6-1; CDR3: CASSVWTGNTEAFF; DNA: TGTGCCAGCAGTGTTTGGACAGGGAACACTGAAGCTTTCTTT
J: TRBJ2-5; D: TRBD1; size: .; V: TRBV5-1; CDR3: CASSLVPGQQQETQYF; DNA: TGCGCCAGCAGCTTGGTCCCGGGACAGCAACAAGAGACCCAGTACTTC
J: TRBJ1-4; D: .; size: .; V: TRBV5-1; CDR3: CASSLSTGGNEKLFF; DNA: TGCGCCAGCAGCTTGTCAACAGGCGGTAATGAAAAACTGTTTTTT
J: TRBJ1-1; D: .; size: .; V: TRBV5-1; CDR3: CASSLPEQGTGLTEAFF; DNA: TGCGCCAGCAGCTTGCCCGAACAGGGAACGGGTCTCACTGAAGCTTTCTTT
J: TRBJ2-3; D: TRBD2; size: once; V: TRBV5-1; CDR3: CASSPRERGPQDTQYF; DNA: TGCGCCAGCAGCCCCCGGGAGCGGGGGCCCCAGGATACGCAGTATTTT
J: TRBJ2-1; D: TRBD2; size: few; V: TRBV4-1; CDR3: CASSQGTVGGKYNEQFF; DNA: TGCGCCAGCAGCCAAGGGACCGTGGGGGGGAAGTACAATGAGCAGTTCTTC
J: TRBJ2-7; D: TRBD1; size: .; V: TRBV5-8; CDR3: CASSFSGTGVMGEQYF; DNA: TGTGCCAGCAGCTTCTCCGGGACAGGGGTAATGGGGGAGCAGTACTTC
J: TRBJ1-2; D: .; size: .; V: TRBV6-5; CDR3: CASSSPFQGRYGYTF; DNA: TGTGCCAGCAGTTCCCCCTTCCAGGGGAGATATGGCTACACCTTC
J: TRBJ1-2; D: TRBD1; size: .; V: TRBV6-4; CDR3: CASSPDRNYGYTF; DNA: TGTGCCAGCAGCCCGGACAGGAACTATGGCTACACCTTC
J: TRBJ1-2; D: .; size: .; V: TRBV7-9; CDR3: CASSTRDGSEDYGYTF; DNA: TGTGCCAGCAGCACCCGGGATGGCAGCGAGGACTATGGCTACACCTTC
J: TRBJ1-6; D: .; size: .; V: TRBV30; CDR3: CAWSSGNSPLHF; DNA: TGTGCCTGGAGTTCGGGGAATTCACCCCTCCACTTT
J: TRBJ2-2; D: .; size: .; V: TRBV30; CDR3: CAWSLRFRGTGELFF; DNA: TGTGCCTGGAGTCTACGATTCAGAGGGACCGGGGAGCTGTTTTTT
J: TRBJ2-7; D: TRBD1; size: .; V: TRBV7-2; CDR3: CASSPGQVAGEQYF; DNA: TGTGCCAGCAGCCCAGGACAGGTCGCGGGCGAGCAGTACTTC
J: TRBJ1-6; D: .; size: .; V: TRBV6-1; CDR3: CASSDLQGSYDSPLHF; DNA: TGTGCCAGCAGTGATCTACAGGGTAGTTATGATTCACCCCTCCACTTT
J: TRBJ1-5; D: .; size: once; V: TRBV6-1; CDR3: CASRPSTAAQPQHF; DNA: TGTGCCAGCAGGCCCTCTACGGCGGCTCAGCCCCAGCATTTT
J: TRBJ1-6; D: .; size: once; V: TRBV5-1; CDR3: CASSLLKNSYNSPLHF; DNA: TGCGCCAGCAGCTTGTTAAAGAACTCCTATAATTCCCCCCTCCACTTT
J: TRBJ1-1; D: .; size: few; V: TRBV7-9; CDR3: CASSPGVGMNTEAFF; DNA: TGTGCCAGCAGCCCAGGGGTAGGAATGAACACTGAAGCTTTCTTT
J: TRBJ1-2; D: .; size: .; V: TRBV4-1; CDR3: CASSTRWGADYGYTF; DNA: TGCGCCAGCAGCACAAGGTGGGGCGCGGACTATGGCTACACCTTC
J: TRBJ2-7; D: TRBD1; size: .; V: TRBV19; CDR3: CASSKGQLKLYEQYF; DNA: TGTGCCAGTAGCAAGGGACAGCTCAAACTCTACGAGCAGTACTTC
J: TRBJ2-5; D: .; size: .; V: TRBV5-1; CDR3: CASSLGNGQETQYF; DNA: TGCGCCAGCAGCTTGGGAAATGGTCAGGAGACCCAGTACTTC
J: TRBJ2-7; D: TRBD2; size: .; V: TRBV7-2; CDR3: CASSLFDLRGAGVKQYF; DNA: TGTGCCAGCAGCTTATTCGATCTCCGGGGAGCGGGGGTTAAGCAGTACTTC
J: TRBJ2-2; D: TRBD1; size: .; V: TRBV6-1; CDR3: CASSWDSTTGELFF; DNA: TGTGCCAGCAGTTGGGACAGCACAACCGGGGAGCTGTTTTTT